The T cell receptor beta chain described here comes from a study of CD8 T cells in ankylosing spondylitis. Molecular-barcoded quantitative 5'-RACE produced these TCR beta libraries. Via MiXCR, TCRdb re-called the 5' RACE reads, giving one row per CDR3 protein. This table has a few hundred thousand distinct CDR3 sequences, less than 10% appearing once. Broader study findings: A motif of roughly 8 highly homologous TCR beta variants was seen as apparently characteristic of ankylosing spondylitis blood. The disease-linked clones had a CD8+ phenotype and low blood frequencies.

The CDR3 sequence is 15 residues long. Germline CDR1 LGHDT, CDR2 YNNKEL (reference sequence). The junction had 4 bases not matched to a gene; V was cut back by 0 bases and J by 5 bases. This clonotype was recorded at least ten times. Its antigen is unknown. The specimen sequenced was blood, either unsorted or a sorted T cell fraction (not recorded which). The chain carries TRBV3-1 and TRBJ2-7, with 10 positions matching TRBD1. The receptor's source is a male donor with ankylosing spondylitis. CDR3 nucleotides: TGTGCCAGCAGCCAAGACGGGACAGGGGTCAACGAGCAGTACTTC. Encoded protein: CASSQDGTGVNEQYF.